These T cell receptor beta chains were read from a single sample in a study of OX40 agonist ivuxolimab in advanced cancers. Sequencing was performed with immunoSEQ multiplex PCR; in TCRdb, only in-frame clones are kept and a portion is missing. The table includes 150,000 to 190,000 clones, roughly 94% detected once. Sequences were derived from CD4+ or CD8+ T cells sorted from blood, sampled in a trial of the OX40 agonist ivuxolimab. These receptors came from an adult with an advanced solid tumor such as melanoma, head and neck, liver or kidney cancer. Both conserved end residues are part of each CDR3. Each record gives: J gene, D gene, V gene, clone size, CDR3 protein, CDR3 DNA. D genes are given only for firm matches. A row's size may be missing; if present it is once, few, many or a size class.

J: TRBJ2-1; D: .; V: TRBV28; size: .; CDR3: CASSFLGGRRGNEQFF; DNA: TGTGCCAGCTCCTTCCTTGGCGGGAGAAGGGGGAATGAGCAGTTCTTC
J: TRBJ2-2; D: TRBD1; V: TRBV7-2; size: .; CDR3: CASSLIPGGTGTGELFF; DNA: TGTGCCAGCAGCTTAATACCAGGGGGCACGGGCACCGGGGAGCTGTTTTTT
J: TRBJ2-1; D: TRBD2; V: TRBV19; size: .; CDR3: CASSTQLAGGFHEQFF; DNA: TGTGCCAGTAGTACCCAACTAGCGGGGGGATTTCATGAGCAGTTCTTC
J: TRBJ2-5; D: .; V: TRBV10-3; size: .; CDR3: CAISPQGQETQYF; DNA: TGTGCCATCAGCCCCCAGGGGCAAGAGACCCAGTACTTC
J: TRBJ1-2; D: TRBD1; V: TRBV2; size: .; CDR3: CASSPQQGARSGYTF; DNA: TGTGCCAGCAGTCCCCAACAGGGGGCGCGTAGTGGCTACACCTTC
J: TRBJ2-1; D: .; V: TRBV4-3; size: .; CDR3: CASSQDPPGSSYNEQFF; DNA: TGCGCCAGCAGCCAAGATCCGCCTGGGAGCTCCTACAATGAGCAGTTCTTC
J: TRBJ2-3; D: .; V: TRBV5-1; size: .; CDR3: CASSLALASPSPDTQYF; DNA: TGCGCCAGCAGCTTGGCCCTCGCTAGCCCCTCCCCAGATACGCAGTATTTT
J: TRBJ1-3; D: .; V: TRBV7-3; size: .; CDR3: CASSLMGPNSGNTIYF; DNA: TGTGCCAGCAGCTTAATGGGACCGAACTCTGGAAACACCATATATTTT
J: TRBJ2-1; D: .; V: TRBV6-6; size: .; CDR3: CASSQPMNEQFF; DNA: TGTGCCAGCAGCCAGCCGATGAATGAGCAGTTCTTC
J: TRBJ2-1; D: .; V: TRBV5-4; size: .; CDR3: CASSLPRTAGEQFF; DNA: TGTGCCAGCAGCTTACCGAGAACCGCGGGCGAGCAGTTCTTC
J: TRBJ1-5; D: TRBD1; V: TRBV5-1; size: .; CDR3: CASSSAAYRGRRQPQHF; DNA: TGCGCCAGCAGCTCGGCGGCCTACAGGGGGCGCCGTCAGCCCCAGCATTTT
J: TRBJ2-7; D: TRBD2; V: TRBV7-2; size: .; CDR3: CASSLERGLPSSYEQYF; DNA: TGTGCCAGCAGCTTAGAAAGGGGACTACCTAGCTCCTACGAGCAGTACTTC
J: TRBJ2-1; D: .; V: TRBV29-1; size: .; CDR3: CSVTPDSVWQFF; DNA: TGCAGCGTCACCCCAGACAGTGTTTGGCAGTTCTTC
J: TRBJ2-3; D: .; V: TRBV6-5; size: .; CDR3: CASTLGQSTDTQYF; DNA: TGTGCCAGCACCCTCGGACAGTCTACAGATACGCAGTATTTT
J: TRBJ1-2; D: .; V: TRBV6-5; size: .; CDR3: CASSDNYGYTF; DNA: TGTGCCAGCAGTGATAATTATGGCTACACCTTC
J: TRBJ2-7; D: TRBD2; V: TRBV14; size: .; CDR3: CASSPPRGRGGYEQYF; DNA: TGTGCCAGCAGCCCCCCCCGGGGGAGGGGAGGCTACGAGCAGTACTTC
J: TRBJ1-4; D: .; V: TRBV5-1; size: .; CDR3: CASSLGRGNGEKLFF; DNA: TGCGCCAGCAGCTTGGGGAGGGGTAACGGTGAAAAACTGTTTTTT
J: TRBJ1-4; D: .; V: TRBV5-5; size: .; CDR3: CASSFLTATNEKLFF; DNA: TGTGCCAGCAGCTTCCTGACAGCTACTAATGAAAAACTGTTTTTT
J: TRBJ2-7; D: .; V: TRBV6-5; size: .; CDR3: CASSYGGSVNEQYF; DNA: TGTGCCAGCAGTTACGGCGGAAGTGTGAACGAGCAGTACTTC
J: TRBJ2-3; D: .; V: TRBV7-2; size: .; CDR3: CASSSEAVGTDTQYF; DNA: TGTGCCAGCAGCTCGGAGGCGGTGGGCACAGATACGCAGTATTTT
J: TRBJ2-5; D: .; V: TRBV5-4; size: .; CDR3: CASSPGRVETQYF; DNA: TGTGCCAGCAGCCCCGGGCGTGTGGAGACCCAGTACTTC
J: TRBJ1-1; D: .; V: TRBV11-3; size: once; CDR3: CASSSEGSPTAFF; DNA: TGTGCCAGCAGCTCCGAGGGCAGTCCCACGGCTTTCTTT
J: TRBJ2-7; D: .; V: TRBV21-1; size: .; CDR3: CASSKWTALEQYF; DNA: TGTGCCAGCAGCAAATGGACCGCTTTGGAGCAGTACTTC
J: TRBJ2-3; D: .; V: TRBV6-5; size: .; CDR3: CASSYSTHSDTQYF; DNA: TGTGCCAGCAGTTACTCGACCCACTCGGATACGCAGTATTTT
J: TRBJ2-1; D: .; V: TRBV7-2; size: .; CDR3: CASSGVRARNEQFF; DNA: TGTGCCAGCAGCGGGGTTAGGGCTCGTAATGAGCAGTTCTTC
J: TRBJ2-1; D: TRBD1; V: TRBV11-3; size: .; CDR3: CASSLQGIAYNEQFF; DNA: TGTGCCAGCAGCCTACAGGGGATCGCCTACAATGAGCAGTTCTTC
J: TRBJ2-4; D: TRBD2; V: TRBV6-6; size: .; CDR3: CASSYPRDYLKNIQYF; DNA: TGTGCCAGCAGTTACCCCCGGGACTACCTCAAAAACATTCAGTACTTC
J: TRBJ1-2; D: .; V: TRBV15; size: .; CDR3: CATSRNRVGYTF; DNA: TGTGCCACCAGCAGAAACAGGGTCGGCTACACCTTC
J: TRBJ1-1; D: .; V: TRBV19; size: .; CDR3: CASIPDRNTEAFF; DNA: TGTGCCAGTATTCCGGACAGGAACACTGAAGCTTTCTTT
J: TRBJ2-7; D: .; V: TRBV9; size: .; CDR3: CASSPTGRDSYEQYF; DNA: TGTGCCAGCAGCCCCACAGGGAGAGACTCCTACGAGCAGTACTTC
J: TRBJ2-3; D: .; V: TRBV6-5; size: once; CDR3: CASSYDGLSSTDTQYF; DNA: TGTGCCAGCAGTTACGACGGACTATCTAGCACAGATACGCAGTATTTT
J: TRBJ1-2; D: .; V: TRBV28; size: .; CDR3: CASGSNYGYTF; DNA: TGTGCCAGCGGCTCTAACTATGGCTACACCTTC
J: TRBJ2-1; D: TRBD2; V: TRBV10-3; size: .; CDR3: CAISEPTSGTYNEQFF; DNA: TGTGCCATCAGTGAGCCGACTAGCGGGACCTACAATGAGCAGTTCTTC
J: TRBJ2-3; D: .; V: TRBV6-5; size: .; CDR3: CASSYFSTSTDTQYF; DNA: TGTGCCAGCAGTTATTTTAGTACTAGCACAGATACGCAGTATTTT
J: TRBJ2-7; D: .; V: TRBV30; size: .; CDR3: CAWSSGSPYEQYF; DNA: TGTGCCTGGAGTTCCGGTTCGCCCTACGAGCAGTACTTC
J: TRBJ2-7; D: .; V: TRBV5-8; size: .; CDR3: CASSPWDRAYEQYF; DNA: TGTGCCAGCAGCCCCTGGGACCGAGCCTACGAGCAGTACTTC
J: TRBJ1-5; D: TRBD1; V: TRBV18; size: .; CDR3: CASSPDRANQPQHF; DNA: TGTGCCAGCTCACCCGACAGGGCCAATCAGCCCCAGCATTTT
J: TRBJ1-4; D: TRBD1; V: TRBV7-9; size: .; CDR3: CASSLTLVGTGSEKLFF; DNA: TGTGCCAGCAGCTTAACTCTCGTGGGGACAGGGAGTGAAAAACTGTTTTTT
J: TRBJ2-5; D: .; V: TRBV19; size: .; CDR3: CASSMTGLGETQYF; DNA: TGTGCCAGTAGTATGACGGGGTTGGGAGAGACCCAGTACTTC
J: TRBJ2-3; D: .; V: TRBV25-1; size: once; CDR3: CASGTGTATDTQYF; DNA: TGTGCCAGCGGGACCGGGACCGCCACAGATACGCAGTATTTT
J: TRBJ2-1; D: .; V: TRBV28; size: .; CDR3: CASDEDGQQFF; DNA: TGTGCCAGCGATGAGGACGGACAGCAGTTCTTC
J: TRBJ1-2; D: TRBD1; V: TRBV19; size: .; CDR3: CASNILGQGALEGYTF; DNA: TGTGCCAGTAATATCTTGGGACAGGGGGCTCTGGAAGGCTACACCTTC
J: TRBJ1-2; D: .; V: TRBV10-3; size: .; CDR3: CAISERQINYGYTF; DNA: TGTGCCATCAGTGAGAGACAGATTAACTATGGCTACACCTTC
J: TRBJ2-3; D: .; V: TRBV30; size: once; CDR3: CAWSVLDTQYF; DNA: TGTGCCTGGAGTGTACTAGATACGCAGTATTTT
J: TRBJ1-2; D: .; V: TRBV10-3; size: few; CDR3: CAISERHFGGYGYTF; DNA: TGTGCCATCAGTGAGCGCCACTTCGGTGGCTATGGCTACACCTTC
J: TRBJ2-3; D: TRBD2; V: TRBV7-2; size: .; CDR3: CASSLSGGADTQYF; DNA: TGTGCCAGCAGCTTAAGCGGGGGGGCGGATACGCAGTATTTT